What follows describes a single T cell receptor (beta chain). Trimming pared 4 bases from V and 2 bases from J, leaving 15 bases between. The germline gives CDR1 MNHNS, CDR2 SASEGT. The length of the CDR3 is 15 residues. This sample is drawn from a study of Graves' ophthalmopathy and Graves' hyperthyroidism. Amplification of TCR beta CDR3 regions used RNA transcripts. HTBI primers were used in a first-round RT-PCR, which preceded a second-round multiplex PCR. TCRdb reprocessed the multiplex PCR reads with MiXCR, giving one entry per CDR3 protein. The sample lists roughly 410,000 distinct CDR3 sequences; 15% to 17% were seen once.

Input material: peripheral blood. V and J are TRBV6-1 and TRBJ2-7, with D possibly matching TRBD1 (5 bases). The source is a young woman with stable Graves' hyperthyroidism. The CDR3 reads CASSAPWGPAYEQYF. The CDR3 DNA follows: TGTGCCAGCAGTGCACCCTGGGGCCCAGCCTACGAGCAGTACTTC.